The 31 T cell receptor beta chains below all came from one sample that was sequenced in a study of shared clonotypes between healthy human individuals. TCRdb keeps only in-frame clones here, not all; method: immunoSEQ multiplex PCR. The data show approximately 2.4 million clones, under 97% seen once. Sequenced sample: naive CD4+ T cells sorted from blood. Indicated subset: CD45RA+ positively selected. Receptors originate from a man younger than 35 in good health.

The chain employs TRBV7-3 and TRBJ2-5, with 12 nucleotides matching TRBD1. The CDR3 is made up of 16 amino acids. Germline trimming cut 1 base from V and 5 bases from J; bases unmatched to any gene: 5. Germline CDR1 and CDR2: SGHTA and FQGTGA. CDR3 DNA: TGTGCCAGCAGCTTAAGGGGACAGGGGGCAGGGGAGACCCAGTACTTC. This encodes CASSLRGQGAGETQYF. The full variable domain, with the rest looked up from reference TRBV7-3 and TRBJ2-5, is GAGVSQTPSNKVTEKGKYVELRCDPISGHTALYWYRQSLGQGPEFLIYFQGTGAADDSGLPNDRFFAVRPEGSVSTLKIQRTERGDSAVYLCASSLRGQGAGETQYFGPGTRLLVL.

V usage is TRBV5-6 and J usage is TRBJ1-6; 9 nucleotides align to TRBD1. The CDR3 covers 17 residues. Germline V gene data show CDR1 as SGHDT and CDR2 as YYEEEE. V trimming: 0 bases; J trimming: 4 bases; junction bases outside the gene matches: 5. The CDR3 nucleotides read TGTGCCAGCAGCTTGGGCGCCGGGACAGGGTATAATTCACCCCTCCACTTT. Translated: CASSLGAGTGYNSPLHF.

The rearrangement joins TRBV27 to TRBJ1-6; D remains unclear. V dropped 5 bases and J dropped 0 bases, with 17 bases sitting between them. This CDR3 is built from 18 residues. Germline lookup yields CDR1 MNHEY and CDR2 SMNVEV (reference sequence). CDR3: CASSMAVTDASYNSPLHF. The CDR3 nucleotides are TGTGCCAGCAGTATGGCAGTCACCGACGCCTCCTATAATTCACCCCTCCACTTT.

CDR3: CASSRGERTGELFF. Here the CDR3 DNA reads TGCGCCAGCAGCAGAGGGGAGAGGACCGGGGAGCTGTTTTTT. This rearrangement joins TRBV5-1 to TRBJ2-2; D tentatively fits TRBD1 or TRBD2 (5 bases each). V lost 4 bases and J lost 5, with 12 bases in between. There are 14 residues in the CDR3. Germline CDR1 SGHRS, CDR2 YFSETQ.

The chain couples TRBV27 to TRBJ1-2; TRBD1 is a possible D gene (6 bases). The CDR3 totals 17 residues. Trimming shortened V by 0 bases and J by 2 bases, and 16 bases separated the two germline ends. CDR1 is MNHEY and CDR2 is SMNVEV in the germline V gene (reference sequence). The CDR3, as DNA: TGTGCCAGCAGTTTATCGTATGCGGGGGCGGGAAACTATGGCTACACCTTC. This encodes CASSLSYAGAGNYGYTF.

Worth noting for this clone: The identical CDR3 is also encoded by other nucleotide sequences in the sample. The gene calls are TRBV20-1 and TRBJ2-3, with no clear D. V dropped 7 bases and J dropped 1 base, with 3 bases sitting between them. Germline CDR1 reads DFQATT; CDR2 reads SNEGSKA (reference sequence). The length of the CDR3 is 10 residues. The chain's CDR3 is CSGGTDTQYF. The CDR3 nucleotides are TGCAGTGGGGGCACAGATACGCAGTATTTT.

In the case of this clone: Compared with germline, one end of the junction differs, possibly owing to a read error. V usage is TRBV7-7 and J usage is TRBJ2-5; D not resolved. The CDR3 runs to 13 residues. CDR1 is SSHAT and CDR2 is FNYEAQ in the germline V gene (reference sequence). The CDR3 region has the DNA TGTGCTAGCAGCCCGACTCCCGACCAGACCCAGTACTTC. As protein: CASSPTPDQTQYF. Drawing the rest from reference TRBV7-7 and TRBJ2-5, the complete variable domain is GAGVSQSPRYKVTKRGQDVTLRCDPISSHATLYWYQQALGQGPEFLTYFNYEAQPDKSGLPSDRFSAERPEGSISTLTIQRTEQRDSAMYRCASSPTPDQTQYFGPGTRLLVL.

This clone was seen a single time. J is TRBJ2-7 and V is TRBV6-5; D possibly corresponds to TRBD2 (7 bases). Trimming shortened V by 5 bases and J by 3 bases, and 17 bases separated the two germline ends. CDR3 length equals 15 residues. Per germline, CDR1 MNHEY and CDR2 SVGAGI. The CDR3 sequence: CASSPGGRPDYEQYF. The CDR3 bases are TGTGCCAGCAGTCCGGGGGGCCGGCCGGACTACGAGCAGTACTTC.

The rearrangement links TRBV5-1 to TRBJ2-5, with 8 bases identical to TRBD2. CDR1 and CDR2 from the germline V gene are SGHRS and YFSETQ. The CDR3 has 16 amino acids. Germline trimming cut 0 bases from V and 4 bases from J; bases unmatched to any gene: 8. The CDR3 loop reads CASSLVGSGVPETQYF. The CDR3 nucleotides read TGCGCCAGCAGCTTGGTTGGTAGCGGGGTCCCAGAGACCCAGTACTTC.

The chain is built from TRBV28 and TRBJ1-4; D is undetermined. V was trimmed by 8 bases and J by 5 bases, leaving 12 bases between them. The CDR3 is 13 residues long. In germline, CDR1 is MDHEN, CDR2 SYDVKM. CDR3 sequence (DNA): TGTGCCAGCGGGGAGGTTAGGAATGAAAAACTGTTTTTT. Translated, it gives CASGEVRNEKLFF.

The rearrangement uses TRBV5-4 and TRBJ2-7; 9 bases map to TRBD1. The CDR3 extends over 15 amino acids. The J segment lost 2 bases and the V segment lost 4 bases, leaving 7 bases of the junction unmatched. Germline lookup yields CDR1 SGHNT and CDR2 YYREEE (reference sequence). CDR3 nucleotide sequence: TGTGCCAGCAGCCCGGACAGGGGTCTTGCCTACGAGCAGTACTTC. Its protein product is CASSPDRGLAYEQYF.

The V gene is TRBV10-2, the J gene TRBJ2-3; D not resolved. CDR1 and CDR2 from the germline V gene are WSHSY and SAAADI. V was cut by 6 bases and J by 0 bases, with 7 bases left in between. The length of the CDR3 is 13 residues. CDR3 sequence: CASRPPSTDTQYF. The CDR3 DNA follows: TGCGCCAGCAGGCCACCTAGCACAGATACGCAGTATTTT.

CDR3 in DNA: TGTGCCAGCAAAGGGCAGCTCTCTGGGGCCAACGTCCTGACTTTC. Encoded protein: CASKGQLSGANVLTF. This chain links TRBV2 with TRBJ2-6, with no clear D. V lost 7 bases, J lost 0 bases, and 10 bases lay in between. CDR3 length: 15 amino acids. Germline values: CDR1 SNHLY, CDR2 FYNNEI.

This clone was found once. This rearrangement joins TRBV15 to TRBJ2-7; TRBD1 is a possible D gene (6 bases). V lost 4 bases to trimming and J lost 6 bases, with 13 bases between them. The CDR3 has 13 residues. Germline CDR1 and CDR2: LNHNV and YYDKDF (reference sequence). The CDR3 DNA sequence: TGTGCCACCAGCAAGGGGGAAGCCTCCGAGCAGTACTTC. Its protein product is CATSKGEASEQYF.

With respect to this clone: In the same sample, other DNA sequences code for this CDR3. The chain links TRBV30 to TRBJ1-1; unclear D gene. The CDR3 has 14 amino acids. V was clipped by 5 bases and J by 0 bases, with 13 bases between them. The germline gives CDR1 GTSNPN, CDR2 SVGIG (reference sequence). The CDR3 spells CAWLKAGMNTEAFF. DNA for the CDR3: TGTGCCTGGTTGAAGGCGGGGATGAACACTGAAGCTTTCTTT. Full variable domain (outside the CDR3, taken from reference TRBV30 and TRBJ1-1): SQTIHQWPATLVQPVGSPLSLECTVEGTSNPNLYWYRQAAGRGLQLLFYSVGIGQISSEVPQNLSASRPQDRQFILSSKKLLLSDSGFYLCAWLKAGMNTEAFFGQGTRLTVV.

The chain uses TRBV19 and TRBJ1-4, with no clear D. The V and J ends lost 9 bases and 4 bases respectively, with 15 bases between them. The CDR3 runs to 14 residues. Per the germline V gene, CDR1 is LNHDA and CDR2 is SQIVND (reference sequence). The CDR3 reads CASSGGQSNEKLFF. For the CDR3, the DNA is TGTGCCAGCAGTGGCGGTCAGAGTAATGAAAAACTGTTTTTT.

The chain combines TRBV29-1 with TRBJ2-7; 8 bases line up with TRBD1. The CDR3 is made up of 14 amino acids. Germline V CDR1 and CDR2: SQVTM, ANQGSEA. Trimming at V came to 5 bases and at J to 4 bases, leaving 10 bases not matched to a gene. The CDR3 sequence is CSVLRTGTAYEQYF. The CDR3 DNA follows: TGCAGCGTTCTACGGACAGGGACGGCGTACGAGCAGTACTTC.

Details on this clone: This same CDR3 is encoded by further DNA sequences in the sample. The genes are TRBV30 and TRBJ1-3; D not resolved. Germline CDR1 and CDR2: GTSNPN and SVGIG (reference sequence). CDR3 length: 12 residues. V lost 2 bases, J lost 4 bases, and 6 bases lay in between. The CDR3 DNA reads TGTGCCTGGAGTCCCAGCGGAAACACCATATATTTT. This sequence encodes CAWSPSGNTIYF.

The CDR3 reads CASSEGRGGTIYF. The CDR3 bases are TGTGCCAGCTCCGAAGGGCGCGGAGGCACCATATATTTT. The V and J genes are TRBV6-5 and TRBJ1-3; D is uncertain. V was cut by 8 bases and J by 9 bases, with 17 bases left in between. Germline V gene data show CDR1 as MNHEY and CDR2 as SVGAGI. CDR3 length: 13 amino acids.

The DNA for the CDR3 is TGCAGCCCTAAGGTAACTAATGAGACCGGGGAGCTGTTTTTT. It translates to CSPKVTNETGELFF. The J gene is TRBJ2-2, the V gene TRBV29-1; D call uncertain. CDR1 SQVTM and CDR2 ANQGSEA come from the germline V gene. This CDR3 comprises 14 residues. V lost 8 bases, J lost 5 bases, and 18 bases lay in between.

The chain uses TRBV30 and TRBJ2-3, with 10 nucleotides matching TRBD2. The CDR3 is 15 residues long. With 3 bases clipped from V and 3 bases from J, the junction kept 6 bases outside the gene matches. The V gene's germline CDR1 is GTSNPN and CDR2 SVGIG (reference sequence). CDR3 amino acids: CAWSFSGGWTDTQYF. CDR3 nucleotides: TGTGCCTGGAGCTTTAGCGGGGGGTGGACAGATACGCAGTATTTT.

The genes are TRBV6-1 and TRBJ2-2; a possible D gene is TRBD1 (5 bases). Trimming took 4 bases from V and 1 from J, leaving 13 bases between them. The CDR3 is made up of 16 amino acids. The germline CDR1 and CDR2 sequences are MNHNS and SASEGT. The CDR3 nucleotides are TGTGCCAGCAGTGCCCTAAAGGGGTGGAACACCGGGGAGCTGTTTTTT. This codes for CASSALKGWNTGELFF.

The chain recombines TRBV5-5 with TRBJ2-7; perhaps TRBD2 as D (6 bases). The CDR3 is 16 residues long. In germline, CDR1 is SGHKS, CDR2 YYEKEE (reference sequence). Trimming removed 4 bases from V and 2 bases from J, with 19 bases in between. CDR3 in amino acids: CASSQGPTSGAYEQYF. The CDR3 bases are TGTGCCAGCAGCCAAGGACCCACCTCGGGGGCCTACGAGCAGTACTTC.

The genes are TRBV5-1 and TRBJ1-6; a weak D match, TRBD1 (6 bases). Per germline, CDR1 SGHRS and CDR2 YFSETQ. Trimming stripped 0 bases from V and 10 bases from J, with 14 bases between. This CDR3 is 15 amino acids long. The CDR3 sequence is CASSLAGVDRSPLHF. The CDR3 nucleotides read TGCGCCAGCAGCTTGGCAGGGGTGGATAGGTCACCCCTCCACTTT.

Concerning this clone itself: Within the sample, other DNA sequences also encode this same CDR3. The CDR3 spells CAWNLGDEQYF. The CDR3 DNA sequence: TGTGCCTGGAATTTAGGGGACGAGCAGTACTTC. This sequence joins TRBV30 and TRBJ2-7; tentatively, D is TRBD1 (5 bases). From germline, CDR1 is GTSNPN and CDR2 SVGIG (reference sequence). V lost 4 bases, J lost 5 bases, and 9 bases lay in between. CDR3 length: 11 residues. Full variable domain (remainder filled in from reference TRBV30 and TRBJ2-7): SQTIHQWPATLVQPVGSPLSLECTVEGTSNPNLYWYRQAAGRGLQLLFYSVGIGQISSEVPQNLSASRPQDRQFILSSKKLLLSDSGFYLCAWNLGDEQYFGPGTRLTVT.

The chain has TRBV6-4 and TRBJ2-2; perhaps TRBD1 as D (5 bases). The CDR3 spans 13 residues. Trimming removed 6 bases from V and 5 bases from J, with 10 bases in between. CDR1 is MRHNA and CDR2 is SNTAGT in the germline V gene. CDR3 nucleotide sequence: TGTGCCAGCAGCCGACAGAGTACCGGGGAGCTGTTTTTT. It specifies CASSRQSTGELFF.

V gene TRBV5-1 combines with J gene TRBJ1-1; D remains ambiguous. The CDR3 runs to 13 residues. V was clipped by 4 bases and J by 2 bases, with 9 bases between them. Germline loops: CDR1 SGHRS, CDR2 YFSETQ. CDR3: CASSQSYNTEAFF. The CDR3 nucleotides are TGCGCCAGCAGCCAAAGTTATAACACTGAAGCTTTCTTT.

This chain joins TRBV11-2 and TRBJ2-2; 7 nucleotides agree with TRBD2. The CDR3 consists of 16 residues. Germline CDR1 SGHAT, CDR2 FQNNGV. V lost 2 bases to trimming and J lost 7 bases; unmatched junction nucleotides: 10. The CDR3 sequence: CASSLRSAGVNGELFF. Written as DNA, the CDR3 is TGTGCCAGCAGCTTAAGGTCCGCGGGAGTAAACGGGGAGCTGTTTTTT.

The chain joins TRBV6-6 to TRBJ1-1; D is uncertain. Germline V gives CDR1 MNHNY, CDR2 SVGAGI (reference sequence). The length of the CDR3 is 16 residues. With 7 bases removed from V and 1 base from J, the gap between germline ends came to 19 bases. CDR3 coding DNA: TGTGCCAGCACCGTCTTCTCACAGAGACCGAACACTGAAGCTTTCTTT. Translation: CASTVFSQRPNTEAFF.

V gene TRBV6-1 combines with J gene TRBJ1-3; D may be TRBD1 (6 bases). Trimming pared 0 bases from V and 0 bases from J, leaving 9 bases between. This CDR3 contains 16 residues. Germline CDR1 MNHNS, CDR2 SASEGT. DNA for the CDR3: TGTGCCAGCAGTGAAGCGCAGGGGCCCTCTGGAAACACCATATATTTT. Residues: CASSEAQGPSGNTIYF.

The chain is built from TRBV11-2 and TRBJ2-7; 7 nucleotides line up with TRBD2. Trimming at V came to 4 bases and at J to 1 base, leaving 7 bases not matched to a gene. Per the germline V gene, CDR1 is SGHAT and CDR2 is FQNNGV. The CDR3 loop spans 15 amino acids. DNA for the CDR3: TGTGCCAGCAGCTCTCAAGTGGGGGGGTCCTACGAGCAGTACTTC. Translation gives CASSSQVGGSYEQYF.